The entry that follows covers one T cell receptor (beta chain) sequence. The method was immunoSEQ multiplex PCR; TCRdb's version includes in-frame clones alone and lacks a portion of them. The table includes about 93,000 clones, 91% detected once. This specimen comes from a study of T cell changes during pregnancy in multiple sclerosis. The CDR3 sequence is 13 residues long. The V end was cut by 0 bases, the J end by 12 bases, with 15 bases between. Per the germline V gene, CDR1 is LNHDA and CDR2 is SQIVND (reference sequence). This sequence originates from a female donor in good health, enrolled as a control in a pregnancy study. This chain joins TRBV19 and TRBJ2-7; a possible D gene is TRBD1 (5 bases). Source: peripheral blood, taken after pregnancy. CDR3 in amino acids: CASSIDQSGRLYF. Here the CDR3 DNA reads TGTGCCAGTAGTATAGATCAATCAGGGCGGTTGTACTTC.